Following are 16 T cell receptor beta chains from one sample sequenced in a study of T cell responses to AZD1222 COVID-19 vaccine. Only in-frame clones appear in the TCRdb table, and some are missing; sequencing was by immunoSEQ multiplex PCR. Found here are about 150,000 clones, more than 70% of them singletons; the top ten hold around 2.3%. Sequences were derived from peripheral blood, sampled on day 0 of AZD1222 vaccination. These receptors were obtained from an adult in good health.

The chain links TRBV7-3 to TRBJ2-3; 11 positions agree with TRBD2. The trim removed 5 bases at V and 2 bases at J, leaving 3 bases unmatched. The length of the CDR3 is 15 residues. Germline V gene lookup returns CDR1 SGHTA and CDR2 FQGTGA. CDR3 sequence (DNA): TGTGCCAGCAGCGTGACTAGCGGGGTCACAGATACGCAGTATTTT. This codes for CASSVTSGVTDTQYF.

The CDR3 protein is CASSDGRDTYSYEQYF. The DNA of the CDR3 is TGTGCCAGCAGTGATGGGAGGGATACATACTCCTACGAGCAGTACTTC. This rearrangement joins TRBV6-1 to TRBJ2-7; 7 positions match TRBD2. Unmatched junction bases numbered 8, after V lost 3 bases and J lost 0 bases. Germline CDR1 MNHNS, CDR2 SASEGT. The CDR3 runs to 16 residues.

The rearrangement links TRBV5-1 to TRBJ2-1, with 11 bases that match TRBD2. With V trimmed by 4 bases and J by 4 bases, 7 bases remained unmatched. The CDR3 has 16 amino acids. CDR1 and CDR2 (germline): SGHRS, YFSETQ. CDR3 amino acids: CASSKLAGGGYNEQFF. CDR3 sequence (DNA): TGCGCCAGCAGCAAGCTAGCGGGAGGTGGGTACAATGAGCAGTTCTTC.

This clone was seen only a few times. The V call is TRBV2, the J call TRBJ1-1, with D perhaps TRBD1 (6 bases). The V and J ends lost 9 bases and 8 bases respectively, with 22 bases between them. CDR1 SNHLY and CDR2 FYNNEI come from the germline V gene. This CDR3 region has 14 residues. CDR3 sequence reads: CASLIHRVYGEAFF. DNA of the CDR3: TGTGCCAGTCTTATACACAGGGTCTACGGGGAAGCTTTCTTT. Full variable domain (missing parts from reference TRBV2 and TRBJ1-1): EPEVTQTPSHQVTQMGQEVILRCVPISNHLYFYWYRQILGQKVEFLVSFYNNEISEKSEIFDDQFSVERPDGSNFTLKIRSTKLEDSAMYFCASLIHRVYGEAFFGQGTRLTVV.

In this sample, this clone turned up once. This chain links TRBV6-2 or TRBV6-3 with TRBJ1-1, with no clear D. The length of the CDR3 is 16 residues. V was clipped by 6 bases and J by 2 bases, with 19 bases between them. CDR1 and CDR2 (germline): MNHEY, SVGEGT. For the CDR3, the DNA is TGTGCCAGCAGCCCTTTGATTCCAGGCTTTAACACTGAAGCTTTCTTT. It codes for CASSPLIPGFNTEAFF.

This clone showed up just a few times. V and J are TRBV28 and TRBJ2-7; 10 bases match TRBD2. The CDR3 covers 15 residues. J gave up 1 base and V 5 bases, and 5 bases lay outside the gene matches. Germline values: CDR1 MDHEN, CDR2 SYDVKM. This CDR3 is CASSPLLAGSYEQYF. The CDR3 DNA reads TGTGCCAGCAGTCCATTACTAGCGGGGTCCTACGAGCAGTACTTC.

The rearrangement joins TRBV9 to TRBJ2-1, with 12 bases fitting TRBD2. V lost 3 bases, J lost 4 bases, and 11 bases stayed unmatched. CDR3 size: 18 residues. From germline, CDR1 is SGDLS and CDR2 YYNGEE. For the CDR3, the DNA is TGTGCCAGCAGCGCCCCCAGGGTAGGGACTAGCGGGTACAATGAGCAGTTCTTC. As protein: CASSAPRVGTSGYNEQFF.

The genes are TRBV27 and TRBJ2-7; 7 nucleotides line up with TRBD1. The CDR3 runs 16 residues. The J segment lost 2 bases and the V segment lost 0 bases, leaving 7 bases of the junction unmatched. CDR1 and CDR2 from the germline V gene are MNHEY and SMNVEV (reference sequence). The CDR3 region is CASSLSTGTVPYEQYF. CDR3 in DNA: TGTGCCAGCAGTTTATCGACCGGGACAGTACCCTACGAGCAGTACTTC.

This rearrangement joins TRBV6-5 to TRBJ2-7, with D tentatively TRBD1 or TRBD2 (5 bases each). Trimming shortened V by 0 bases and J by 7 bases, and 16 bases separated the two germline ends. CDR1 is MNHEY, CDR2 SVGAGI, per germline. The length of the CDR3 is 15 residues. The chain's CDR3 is CASSYSGTSGGEQYF. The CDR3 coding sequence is TGTGCCAGCAGTTACTCGGGGACGTCAGGTGGAGAGCAGTACTTC.

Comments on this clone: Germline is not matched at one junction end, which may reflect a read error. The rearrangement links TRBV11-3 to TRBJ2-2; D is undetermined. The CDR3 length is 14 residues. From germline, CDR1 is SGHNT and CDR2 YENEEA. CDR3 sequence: CAGSPTRSTGELFF. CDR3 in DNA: TGTGCCGGCAGCCCGACTCGGAGCACCGGGGAGCTGTTTTTT.

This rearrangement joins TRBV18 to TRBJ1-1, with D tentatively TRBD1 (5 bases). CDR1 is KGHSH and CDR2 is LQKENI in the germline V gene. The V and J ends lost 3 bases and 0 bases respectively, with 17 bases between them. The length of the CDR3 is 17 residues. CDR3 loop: CASSPPVGGDMNTEAFF. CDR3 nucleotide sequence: TGTGCCAGCTCACCCCCCGTCGGGGGAGACATGAACACTGAAGCTTTCTTT. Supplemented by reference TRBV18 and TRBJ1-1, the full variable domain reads NAGVMQNPRHLVRRRGQEARLRCSPMKGHSHVYWYRQLPEEGLKFMVYLQKENIIDESGMPKERFSAEFPKEGPSILRIQQVVRGDSAAYFCASSPPVGGDMNTEAFFGQGTRLTVV.

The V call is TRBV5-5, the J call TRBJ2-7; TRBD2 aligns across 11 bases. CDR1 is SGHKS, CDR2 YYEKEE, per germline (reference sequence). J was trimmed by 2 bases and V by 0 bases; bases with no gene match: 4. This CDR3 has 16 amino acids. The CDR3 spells CASSLGGTSGTYEQYF. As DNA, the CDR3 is TGTGCCAGCAGCTTGGGGGGGACTAGCGGAACCTACGAGCAGTACTTC.

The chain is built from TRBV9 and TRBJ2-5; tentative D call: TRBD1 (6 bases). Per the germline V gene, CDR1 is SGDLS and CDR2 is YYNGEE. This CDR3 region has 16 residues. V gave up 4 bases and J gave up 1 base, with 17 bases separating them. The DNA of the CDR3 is TGTGCCAGCAGCCCAGTCGGTGGGGGCAGCCAAGAGACCCAGTACTTC. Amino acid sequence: CASSPVGGGSQETQYF.

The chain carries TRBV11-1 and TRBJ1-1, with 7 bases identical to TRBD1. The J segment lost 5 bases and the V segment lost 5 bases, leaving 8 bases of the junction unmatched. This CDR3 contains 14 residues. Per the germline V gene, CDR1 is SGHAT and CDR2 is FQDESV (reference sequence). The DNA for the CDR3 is TGTGCCAGCAGCCGTGGGACAGCGAGTACTGAAGCTTTCTTT. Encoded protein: CASSRGTASTEAFF.

CDR3 loop: CASSSLNTQYF. Here the CDR3 DNA reads TGTGCCAGCAGTTCCCTGAATACGCAGTATTTT. The chain recombines TRBV28 with TRBJ2-3; D ambiguous. CDR1 and CDR2 from the germline V gene are MDHEN and SYDVKM. Trimming removed 4 bases from V and 7 bases from J, with 6 bases in between. CDR3 length: 11 amino acids.

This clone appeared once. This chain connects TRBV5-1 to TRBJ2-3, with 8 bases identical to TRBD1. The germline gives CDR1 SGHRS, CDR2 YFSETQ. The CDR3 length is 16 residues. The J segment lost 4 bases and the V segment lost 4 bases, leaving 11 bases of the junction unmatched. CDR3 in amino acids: CASSQDRTGRSDTQYF. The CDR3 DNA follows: TGCGCCAGCAGCCAGGACAGGACAGGGCGGTCAGATACGCAGTATTTT.